This passage covers 8 T cell receptor beta chains from one sample sequenced in a study of resident and recirculating memory T cells in vitiligo. TCRdb's table, derived via immunoSEQ multiplex PCR, lists solely in-frame clones and lacks some. The sample has tens of thousands of clones, about 91% seen once. What was sequenced was blood. These receptors were taken from a male donor with vitiligo.

The chain employs TRBV6-5 and TRBJ1-4; 7 bases are shared with TRBD1. Germline CDR1 is MNHEY and CDR2 is SVGAGI. V lost 2 bases and J lost 4; bases outside the gene matches: 4. This CDR3 has 15 residues. CDR3 coding DNA: TGTGCCAGCAGTTACGAGACAGGGTTTAATGAAAAACTGTTTTTT. Translated: CASSYETGFNEKLFF.

This clone was seen only once. The chain employs TRBV10-1 and TRBJ1-2; 8 nucleotides align to TRBD1. V was pared by 6 bases and J by 0 bases, with 15 bases of the junction left unmatched. The CDR3 sequence is 18 residues long. Germline V lookup: CDR1 WNHNN, CDR2 SYGVQD (reference sequence). The CDR3 DNA reads as TGCGCCAGCAGGATGAGTGATGAAGACAGGGGATCTAACTATGGCTACACCTTC. Translated: CASRMSDEDRGSNYGYTF.

The chain employs TRBV28 and TRBJ2-5, with a possible D match to TRBD1 (5 bases). CDR3 length: 15 amino acids. The germline gives CDR1 MDHEN, CDR2 SYDVKM. The V gene lost 6 bases and the J gene lost 2 bases, with 16 bases spanning the gap. The DNA of the CDR3 is TGTGCCAGCAGGTCCTCAGGGTCCGGACAAGAGACCCAGTACTTC. The encoded protein is CASRSSGSGQETQYF.

The chain links TRBV5-3 to TRBJ2-1; 8 bases are a match to TRBD2. TRBV5-3 has ORF status, its function being uncertain. Unmatched junction bases numbered 11, after V lost 5 bases and J lost 4 bases. The CDR3 runs to 16 residues. The CDR3 DNA reads TGTGCCAGAAGTAAGGAATCCGCGGGGGGTTACAATGAGCAGTTCTTC. Translating gives CARSKESAGGYNEQFF.

The DNA for the CDR3 is TGTGCCAGCAGTTTTGGCAGATCCTACGAGCAGTACTTC. Its translation: CASSFGRSYEQYF. The chain employs TRBV28 and TRBJ2-7; unclear D gene. This CDR3 comprises 13 residues. The germline V and J ends were trimmed by 3 bases and 1 base, with 7 bases remaining between them. Looked up from germline, CDR1 is MDHEN and CDR2 is SYDVKM.

The chain uses TRBV7-3 and TRBJ1-1; D remains ambiguous. This CDR3 comprises 14 residues. Trimming removed 2 bases from V and 5 bases from J, with 12 bases in between. CDR1 is SGHTA and CDR2 is FQGTGA in the germline V gene. CDR3 region: CASSLHGEGTEAFF. CDR3 nucleotides: TGTGCCAGCAGCTTACACGGGGAGGGAACTGAAGCTTTCTTT.

Regarding this clone: At one boundary the junction diverges from the germline segment, which might be a read error. The chain employs TRBV2 and TRBJ1-2; a possible D gene is TRBD1 (5 bases). The CDR3 is made up of 12 amino acids. CDR1 and CDR2 (germline): SNHLY, FYNNEI. CDR3 amino acids: CASSDLGRARPF. The CDR3, as DNA: TGTGCCAGCAGTGATCTTGGCAGGGCCAGGCCCTTC.

The V gene is TRBV18, the J gene TRBJ2-7; TRBD2 aligns across 8 bases. V shed 5 bases, J shed 3 bases, and the junction held 3 bases outside the gene matches. This CDR3 comprises 13 residues. CDR1 KGHSH and CDR2 LQKENI come from the germline V gene. The CDR3 loop is CASSTGTSYEQYF. The CDR3 coding sequence is TGTGCCAGCTCAACCGGGACTAGCTACGAGCAGTACTTC.